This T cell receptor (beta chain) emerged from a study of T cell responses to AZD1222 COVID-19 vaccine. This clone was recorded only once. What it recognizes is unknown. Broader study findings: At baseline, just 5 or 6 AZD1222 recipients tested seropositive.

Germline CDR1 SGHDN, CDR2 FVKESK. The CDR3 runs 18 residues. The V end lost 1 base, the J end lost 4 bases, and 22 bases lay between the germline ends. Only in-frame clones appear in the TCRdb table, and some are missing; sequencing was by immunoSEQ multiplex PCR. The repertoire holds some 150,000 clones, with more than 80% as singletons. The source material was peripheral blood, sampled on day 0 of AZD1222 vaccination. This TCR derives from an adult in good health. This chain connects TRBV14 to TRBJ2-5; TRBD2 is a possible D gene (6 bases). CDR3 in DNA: TGTGCCAGCAGCCAAGGTCGGGACTCCGGATTGCCCTTAGAGACCCAGTACTTC. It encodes CASSQGRDSGLPLETQYF.